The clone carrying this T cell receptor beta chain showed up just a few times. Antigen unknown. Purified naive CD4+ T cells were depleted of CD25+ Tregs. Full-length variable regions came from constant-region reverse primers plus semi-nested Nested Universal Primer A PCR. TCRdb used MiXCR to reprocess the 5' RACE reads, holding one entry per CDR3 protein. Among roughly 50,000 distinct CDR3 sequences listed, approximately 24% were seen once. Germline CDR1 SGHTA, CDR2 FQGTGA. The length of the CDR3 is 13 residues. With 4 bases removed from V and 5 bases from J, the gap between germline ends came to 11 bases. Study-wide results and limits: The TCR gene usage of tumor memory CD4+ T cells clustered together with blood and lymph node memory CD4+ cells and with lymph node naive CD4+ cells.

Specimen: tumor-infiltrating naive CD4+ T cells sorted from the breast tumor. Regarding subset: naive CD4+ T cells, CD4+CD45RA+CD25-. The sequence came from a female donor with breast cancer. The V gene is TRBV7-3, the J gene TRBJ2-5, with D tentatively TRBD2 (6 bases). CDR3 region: CASSSDYAETQYF. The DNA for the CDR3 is TGTGCCAGCAGCTCGGACTATGCTGAGACCCAGTACTTC.